This paragraph covers one T cell receptor (delta chain) sequence. Its cognate antigen is unknown. This may stem from a read error, because a much larger clone lies one nucleotide away. This CDR3 region has 15 residues. V lost 4 bases to trimming and J lost 4 bases; unmatched junction nucleotides: 6. CDR1 is GEAIGNYY, CDR2 EKD, per germline. These data come from a study of Vδ1+ human thymocytes. Between roughly 98% and 99.6% of sorted thymocytes were Vdelta1+. Extracted RNA was reverse transcribed into cDNA. CDR3 amplicons came from multiplex PCR with pooled V-gene forward and constant-region reverse primers. TCRdb reapplied CATT to the multiplex PCR reads. The sample lists fewer than 90,000 delta-chain clones; around 35% were seen once. Findings of the study overall: Highly polyclonal TRG and TRD repertoires with Gaussian CDR3 length distributions appeared in thymus. Despite high sort purity, roughly 21% of thymic T cell receptor delta sequences were Vdelta2.

The receptor was isolated from a boy under three years old who had congenital heart surgery. The chain is built from TRDV2 and TRDJ1; 12 bases align to TRDD3. Sample: Vdelta1+ gamma-delta thymocytes from the thymus. Indicated subset: FACS-sorted CD3+ TCRalphabeta- TCRVdelta1+ TCRVdelta2- thymocytes. CDR3 sequence: CACDTAGGYVDKLIF. The CDR3 DNA reads as TGTGCCTGTGATACGGCTGGGGGATACGTCGATAAACTCATCTTT.